The rows below give T cell receptor beta chains drawn from one sample of a study of cytomegalovirus exposure and HLA in healthy donors. The assay was immunoSEQ multiplex PCR, and TCRdb's table has in-frame clones only and misses some. The table includes around 80,000 clones, about a tenth detected once. Sequencing used PBMCs. Receptors originate from a man in his sixties in good health and CMV-seropositive. CDR3s include the opening cysteine and the closing phenylalanine or tryptophan. Fields, in order: D gene, CDR3 length, V gene, clone size, CDR3 protein. A D gene is named only where the DNA matches it firmly. Size is omitted from some rows. Given values are once, few, many or a class for expanded clones.

D gene: TRBD2
CDR3 length: 13
V gene: TRBV5-1
clone size: few
CDR3 protein: CASSTGGAGELFF

D gene: .
CDR3 length: 13
V gene: TRBV29-1
clone size: few
CDR3 protein: CSVEVGLDYEQYF

D gene: TRBD1
CDR3 length: 13
V gene: TRBV27
clone size: .
CDR3 protein: CASSFGTGAEQYF

D gene: TRBD1
CDR3 length: 15
V gene: TRBV18
clone size: few
CDR3 protein: CASSSSTGSTGELFF

D gene: .
CDR3 length: 15
V gene: TRBV30
clone size: few
CDR3 protein: CAWSRGLLNNYGYTF

D gene: TRBD2
CDR3 length: 17
V gene: TRBV18
clone size: .
CDR3 protein: CASSRYSTSGNWYEQFF

D gene: TRBD1
CDR3 length: 16
V gene: TRBV5-4
clone size: few
CDR3 protein: CASSLGQGALNTEAFF

D gene: .
CDR3 length: 12
V gene: TRBV19
clone size: .
CDR3 protein: CASSWGQGGYTF

D gene: .
CDR3 length: 16
V gene: TRBV7-2
clone size: few
CDR3 protein: CASSSQGGPFYNEQFF

D gene: .
CDR3 length: 15
V gene: TRBV5-5
clone size: .
CDR3 protein: CASSTYGGARNEQFF

D gene: TRBD2
CDR3 length: 16
V gene: TRBV7-9
clone size: .
CDR3 protein: CASSLRSGRAGETQYF

D gene: .
CDR3 length: 11
V gene: TRBV28
clone size: .
CDR3 protein: CATTTADTQYF

D gene: TRBD1
CDR3 length: 14
V gene: TRBV29-1
clone size: few
CDR3 protein: CSVENRGMDNEQFF

D gene: .
CDR3 length: 15
V gene: TRBV30
clone size: .
CDR3 protein: CAWGVGGPTNEKLFF

D gene: TRBD2
CDR3 length: 19
V gene: TRBV5-1
clone size: few
CDR3 protein: CASSTRLAGGPGGANVLTF

D gene: TRBD2
CDR3 length: 15
V gene: TRBV18
clone size: few
CDR3 protein: CASSPEVAGGNEQFF

D gene: TRBD1
CDR3 length: 17
V gene: TRBV28
clone size: few
CDR3 protein: CASSPPRPGTGGTEAFF

D gene: TRBD1
CDR3 length: 14
V gene: TRBV6-1
clone size: .
CDR3 protein: CASTPGQGRQPQHF

D gene: .
CDR3 length: 15
V gene: TRBV4-1
clone size: .
CDR3 protein: CASSLAGRLNTEAFF

D gene: .
CDR3 length: 12
V gene: TRBV30
clone size: few
CDR3 protein: CARGHSGGELFF

D gene: TRBD1
CDR3 length: 14
V gene: TRBV6-1
clone size: few
CDR3 protein: CASSARTGGTEAFF

D gene: .
CDR3 length: 13
V gene: TRBV7-2
clone size: .
CDR3 protein: CASSQGENTEAFF

D gene: TRBD1
CDR3 length: 16
V gene: TRBV7-2
clone size: .
CDR3 protein: CASSLVGTGATGELFF

D gene: .
CDR3 length: 15
V gene: TRBV10-3
clone size: few
CDR3 protein: CAISESKGMTDTQYF

D gene: .
CDR3 length: 14
V gene: TRBV27
clone size: .
CDR3 protein: CASRQGRDTGELFF